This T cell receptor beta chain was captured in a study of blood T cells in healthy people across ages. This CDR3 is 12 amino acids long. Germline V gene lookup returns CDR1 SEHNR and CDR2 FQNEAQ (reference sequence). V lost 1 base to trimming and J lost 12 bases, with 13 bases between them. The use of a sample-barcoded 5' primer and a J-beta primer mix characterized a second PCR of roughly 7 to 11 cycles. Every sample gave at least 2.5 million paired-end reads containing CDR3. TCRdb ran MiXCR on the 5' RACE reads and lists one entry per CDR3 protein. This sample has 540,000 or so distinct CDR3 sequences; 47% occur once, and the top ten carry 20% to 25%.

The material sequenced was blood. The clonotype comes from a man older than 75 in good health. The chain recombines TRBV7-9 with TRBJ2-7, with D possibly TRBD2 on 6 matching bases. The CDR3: CASSLGGEDLYF. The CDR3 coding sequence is TGTGCCAGCAGCTTAGGGGGGGAAGACTTGTACTTC.